This T cell receptor (beta chain) was retrieved from a study of identical twins (dated by TCRdb to the mid-2010s). Study-level background: TCR alpha and beta repertoires from monozygotic twins, unrelated adults of various ages and cord blood were deep-sequenced to test whether fetal clonotypes persist. Replicate twin experiments were performed at different times using different library preparation protocols to rule out contamination. Broad study findings and their caveats: Compared with coincidental sharing between unrelated individuals, out-of-frame TCR alpha sequences shared between twins showed an excess of sequences with low generation probability. Abundant cord blood beta clonotypes had fewer insertions, young adult naive repertoires showed a similar but weaker trend, and memory repertoires showed no such trend. Because the same donors could not be followed over many years, the conclusions relied on cross-sectional statistical analysis. The excess sharing between twins in beta out-of-frame sequences was weaker because fewer shared sequences reduced the signal-to-noise ratio. Invariant T cells such as MAIT and iNKT could partly confound zero-insertion analyses, though diverse VJ usage argued against this for most clonotypes. In monozygotic twins, recombination models systematically underestimated out-of-frame TCR alpha sharing, but the models matched the sharing seen between unrelated individuals.

The method behind the library was 5' RACE. Reads for this sample came from an Illumina HiSeq 2000. A universal primer binding site was introduced by template switching, and a unique molecular identifier was present in the final cDNA, enabling accurate counting of TCR cDNA molecules. Specific primers in the conserved constant-segment region were used to synthesize first-strand cDNA for the TCR alpha and beta chains. To control for contamination, every cDNA library carried two barcodes: a SMART-Mk sample barcode plus Illumina barcodes. TruSeq adapter sequences and Illumina sample barcodes were added in two successive PCR steps. Sequencing of the TCR alpha and beta cDNA libraries was done on the Illumina HiSeq platform using custom primers. The paper's processing steps were these. Unique molecular identifiers were extracted from raw reads with MiGEC, and CDR3 positions were determined with MiXCR. For each individual, recombination models were inferred using an EM algorithm with the repgenHMM and IGoR tools. Shared clonotypes were analyzed with the tcR package in R, and sharing was normalized by the product of cloneset sizes. Out-of-frame nonproductive sequences were analyzed to study raw recombination free of thymic and clonal selection effects. The public reads were run again by TCRdb, first through fastp at Q25 and then through MiXCR, and only productive beta chains were kept. Each record represents a unique CDR3 protein, reported with the most common genes and DNA among its rows. It is TCRdb's table, rather than the study itself, that gives the V and J calls and clone size. This sample holds 300,000 or so distinct CDR3 sequences; less than 9.5% were observed only once. About 7.1% of the sample comes from the top ten.

The sample holds a few counts of this clonotype. There is no known antigen for this receptor. Base qualities are not recorded, but no much larger clone differs from it by a single base. V gives up 5 bases and J gives up 2 bases, and the segment between their germline ends measures 19 bases. The CDR3 numbers 16 residues from cysteine through phenylalanine. Only the CDR3 region is kept as DNA, spanning 48 bases read in frame from base 1. CDR1 and CDR2, looked up from the germline V gene (reference sequence), are LNHNV and YYDKDF. Every donor in the study was a healthy Caucasian. The twin cohort consisted of three pairs of female monozygotic twins, all aged roughly 18 to 29 years. Positive isolation kits from Invitrogen were used to isolate CD4+ and CD8+ T cell populations. The same sample was also studied in work on yellow fever vaccine responses in identical twins. As noted in the second study: The T cell response to vaccination in identical twins was reported by the authors to appear partly convergent and partly personalized. In the study, vaccine-responding T cell clones were precisely tracked in identical twins.

The sequence links TRBV15 to TRBJ2-7; the D gene is possibly TRBD1 or TRBD2, with 5 bases matching each. Sequencing input: CD8+ T cells sorted from blood. This TCR was recovered from a woman between 18 and 29 years old in good health. The DNA is TGTGCCACCAGCGGAACGAGGCAGGGAGAGGCCTACGAGCAGTACTTC. Its protein product is CATSGTRQGEAYEQYF.